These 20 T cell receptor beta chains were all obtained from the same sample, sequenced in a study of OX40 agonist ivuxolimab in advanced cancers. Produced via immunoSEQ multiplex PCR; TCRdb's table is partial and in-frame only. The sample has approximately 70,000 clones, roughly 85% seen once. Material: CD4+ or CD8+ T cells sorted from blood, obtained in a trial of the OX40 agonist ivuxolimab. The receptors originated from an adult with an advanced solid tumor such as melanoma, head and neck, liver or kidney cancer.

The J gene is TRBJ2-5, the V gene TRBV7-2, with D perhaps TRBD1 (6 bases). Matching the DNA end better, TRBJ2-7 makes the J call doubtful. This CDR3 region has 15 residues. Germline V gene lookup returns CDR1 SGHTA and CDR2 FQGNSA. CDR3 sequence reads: CASSLVGQLSYEQYF. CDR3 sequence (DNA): TGTGCCAGCAGCTTAGTCGGACAGCTCTCCTACGAGCAGTACTTC.

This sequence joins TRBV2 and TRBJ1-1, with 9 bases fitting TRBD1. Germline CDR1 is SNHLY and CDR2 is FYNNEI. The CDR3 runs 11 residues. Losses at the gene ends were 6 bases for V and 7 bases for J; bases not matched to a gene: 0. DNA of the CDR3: TGTGCCAGCAGGGGACAGGGTGAAGCTTTCTTT. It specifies CASRGQGEAFF.

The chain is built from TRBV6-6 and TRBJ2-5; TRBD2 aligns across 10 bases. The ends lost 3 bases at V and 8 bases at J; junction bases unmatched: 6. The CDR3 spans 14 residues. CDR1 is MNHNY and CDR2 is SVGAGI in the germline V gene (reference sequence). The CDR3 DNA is TGTGCCAGCAGTTATTTAACTAGCGGGGATACCCAGTACTTC. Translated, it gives CASSYLTSGDTQYF.

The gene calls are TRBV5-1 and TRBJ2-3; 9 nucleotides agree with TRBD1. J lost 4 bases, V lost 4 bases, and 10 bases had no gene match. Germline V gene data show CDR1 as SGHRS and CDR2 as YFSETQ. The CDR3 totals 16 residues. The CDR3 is CASSATGTGFADTQYF. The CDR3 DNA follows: TGCGCCAGCAGCGCAACCGGGACAGGGTTCGCAGATACGCAGTATTTT.

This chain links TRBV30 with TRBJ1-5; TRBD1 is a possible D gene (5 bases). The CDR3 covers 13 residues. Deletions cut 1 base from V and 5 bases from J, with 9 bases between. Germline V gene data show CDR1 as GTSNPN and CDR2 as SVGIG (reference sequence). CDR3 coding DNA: TGTGCCTGGAGTGGAGGGACCGATCAGCCCCAGCATTTT. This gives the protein CAWSGGTDQPQHF.

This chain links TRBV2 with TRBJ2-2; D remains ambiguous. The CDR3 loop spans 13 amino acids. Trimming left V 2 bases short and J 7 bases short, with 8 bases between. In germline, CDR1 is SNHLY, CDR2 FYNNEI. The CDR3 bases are TGTGCCAGCAGTGAAATGTTACACGGGGAGCTGTTTTTT. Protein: CASSEMLHGELFF.

The CDR3 DNA follows: TGTGCCAGCAGTGACTCTGGGATAGCGGGGGGACAGGAGCAGTTCTTC. This codes for CASSDSGIAGGQEQFF. The chain couples TRBV6-4 to TRBJ2-1, with 10 bases lining up with TRBD2. The germline V gene encodes CDR1 MRHNA and CDR2 SNTAGT. J gave up 10 bases and V 0 bases, and 9 bases lay outside the gene matches. The CDR3 spans 16 residues.

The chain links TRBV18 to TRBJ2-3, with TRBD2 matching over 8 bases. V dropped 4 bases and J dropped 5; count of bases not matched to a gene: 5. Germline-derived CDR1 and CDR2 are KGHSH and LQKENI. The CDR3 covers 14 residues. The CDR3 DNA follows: TGTGCCAGCTCACGAGGGCTAGCGGGAGATACGCAGTATTTT. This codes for CASSRGLAGDTQYF.

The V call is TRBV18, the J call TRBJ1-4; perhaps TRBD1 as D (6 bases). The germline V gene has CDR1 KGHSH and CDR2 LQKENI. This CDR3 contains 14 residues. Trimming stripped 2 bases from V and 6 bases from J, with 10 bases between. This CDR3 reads CASSPTRGHEKLFF. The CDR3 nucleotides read TGTGCCAGCTCACCAACCAGGGGTCATGAAAAACTGTTTTTT.

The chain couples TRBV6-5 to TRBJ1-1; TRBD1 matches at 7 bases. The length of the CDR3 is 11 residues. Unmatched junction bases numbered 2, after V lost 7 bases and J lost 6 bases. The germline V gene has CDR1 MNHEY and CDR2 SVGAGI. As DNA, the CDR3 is TGTGCCAGCACCGACAGGGCTGAAGCTTTCTTT. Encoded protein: CASTDRAEAFF.

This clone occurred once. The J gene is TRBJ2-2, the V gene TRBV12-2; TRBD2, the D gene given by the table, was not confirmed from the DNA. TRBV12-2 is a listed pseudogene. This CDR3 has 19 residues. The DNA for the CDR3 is TGTGCAAGTCGCTTACCCCGGACAAGAGCGCCCGGGGGGACCGGGGAGCTGTTTTTT. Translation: CASRLPRTRAPGGTGELFF.

The chain's CDR3 is CASSPEGRTQYF. In DNA, the CDR3 is TGTGCCAGCAGCCCGGAGGGGAGGACCCAGTACTTC. The chain employs TRBV7-3 and TRBJ2-5; possible D gene TRBD2, 6 bases. V was trimmed by 5 bases and J by 7 bases, leaving 11 bases between them. The V gene's germline CDR1 is SGHTA and CDR2 FQGTGA. The CDR3 runs to 12 residues.

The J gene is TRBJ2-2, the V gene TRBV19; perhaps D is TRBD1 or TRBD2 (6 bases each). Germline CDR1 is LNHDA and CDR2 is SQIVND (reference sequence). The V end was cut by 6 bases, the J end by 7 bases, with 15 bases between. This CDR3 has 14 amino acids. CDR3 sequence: CASRTGLGGGELFF. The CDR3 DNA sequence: TGTGCCAGTAGGACAGGACTCGGGGGCGGGGAGCTGTTTTTT.

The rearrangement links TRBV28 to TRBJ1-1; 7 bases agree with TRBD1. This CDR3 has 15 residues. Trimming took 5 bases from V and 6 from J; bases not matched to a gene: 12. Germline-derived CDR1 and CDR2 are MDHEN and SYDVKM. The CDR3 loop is CASSPSDRVVPEAFF. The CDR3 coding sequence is TGTGCCAGCAGTCCGTCAGACAGGGTAGTTCCTGAAGCTTTCTTT.

The CDR3 nucleotides are TGTGCCAGCAGCTCCCTTGGAGGGCCAGATACGCAGTATTTT. Encoded protein: CASSSLGGPDTQYF. J is TRBJ2-3 and V is TRBV7-2; TRBD2 might be the D (6 bases). Germline CDR1 and CDR2: SGHTA and FQGNSA. The CDR3 extends over 14 amino acids. Trimming stripped 4 bases from V and 4 bases from J, with 12 bases between. The full variable domain, completed using reference TRBV7-2 and TRBJ2-3, is GAGVSQSPSNKVTEKGKDVELRCDPISGHTALYWYRQSLGQGLEFLIYFQGNSAPDKSGLPSDRFSAERTGGSVSTLTIQRTQQEDSAVYLCASSSLGGPDTQYFGPGTRLTVL.

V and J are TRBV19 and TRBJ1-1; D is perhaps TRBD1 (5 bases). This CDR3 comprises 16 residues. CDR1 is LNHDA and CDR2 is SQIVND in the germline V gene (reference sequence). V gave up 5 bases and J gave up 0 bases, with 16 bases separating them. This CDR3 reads CASSAGQLGMNTEAFF. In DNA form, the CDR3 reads TGTGCCAGTAGTGCTGGACAATTAGGGATGAACACTGAAGCTTTCTTT.

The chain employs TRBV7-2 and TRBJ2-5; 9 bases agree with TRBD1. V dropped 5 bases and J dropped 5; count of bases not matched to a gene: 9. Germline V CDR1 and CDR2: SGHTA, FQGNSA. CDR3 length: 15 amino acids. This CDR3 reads CASSQQGAGRETQYF. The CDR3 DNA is TGTGCCAGCAGCCAACAGGGGGCGGGGAGGGAGACCCAGTACTTC. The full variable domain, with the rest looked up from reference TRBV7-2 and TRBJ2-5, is GAGVSQSPSNKVTEKGKDVELRCDPISGHTALYWYRQSLGQGLEFLIYFQGNSAPDKSGLPSDRFSAERTGGSVSTLTIQRTQQEDSAVYLCASSQQGAGRETQYFGPGTRLLVL.

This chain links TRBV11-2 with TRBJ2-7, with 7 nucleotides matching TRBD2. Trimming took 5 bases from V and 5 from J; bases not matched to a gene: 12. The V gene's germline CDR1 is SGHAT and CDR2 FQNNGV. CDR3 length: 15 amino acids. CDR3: CASSTGLDLAHEQYV. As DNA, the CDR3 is TGTGCCAGCAGCACCGGACTAGACCTTGCCCACGAGCAGTACGTC.

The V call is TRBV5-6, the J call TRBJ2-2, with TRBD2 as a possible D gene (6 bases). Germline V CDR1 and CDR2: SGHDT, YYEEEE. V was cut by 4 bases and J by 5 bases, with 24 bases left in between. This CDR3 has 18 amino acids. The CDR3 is CASSPSVAEAGYTGELFF. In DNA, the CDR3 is TGTGCCAGCAGCCCTTCAGTCGCGGAGGCGGGGTATACCGGGGAGCTGTTTTTT. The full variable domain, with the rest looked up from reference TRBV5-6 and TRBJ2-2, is DAGVTQSPTHLIKTRGQQVTLRCSPKSGHDTVSWYQQALGQGPQFIFQYYEEEERQRGNFPDRFSGHQFPNYSSELNVNALLLGDSALYLCASSPSVAEAGYTGELFFGEGSRLTVL.

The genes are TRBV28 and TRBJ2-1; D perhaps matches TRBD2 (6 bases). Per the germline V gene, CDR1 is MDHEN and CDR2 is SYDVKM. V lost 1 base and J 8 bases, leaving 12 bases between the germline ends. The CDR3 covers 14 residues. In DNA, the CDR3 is TGTGCCAGCAGTTTATCGGCGGGACGGGATGAGCAGTTCTTC. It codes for CASSLSAGRDEQFF.